A selection of T cell receptor beta chains follows, all from one sample in a study of coeliac disease. This table comes from immunoSEQ multiplex PCR, and its TCRdb copy is limited to in-frame clones, with some not included. The table includes 7,500 to 9,500 clones, 57% detected once. The sequenced sample was intraepithelial lymphocytes from the gut. Every receptor here comes from a woman between 55 and 75 years old with celiac disease. Each CDR3 is given with its conserved first and last residue. The order of the fields is J gene, clone size, V gene, CDR3 protein. Size tells how often a clone was seen (once, few, many) or the class of an expanded clone, and some rows leave it out.

J: TRBJ2-1
size: .
V: TRBV6-5
CDR3: CASSSGFSYNEQFF

J: TRBJ2-6
size: .
V: TRBV4-2
CDR3: CASSHLNSYGANVLTF

J: TRBJ2-7
size: .
V: TRBV14
CDR3: CASSPVAGINEQYF

J: TRBJ2-5
size: .
V: TRBV15
CDR3: CATSRDRPGTQETQYF

J: TRBJ2-6
size: .
V: TRBV30
CDR3: CAWSKDRVPGANVLTF

J: TRBJ2-1
size: .
V: TRBV4-3
CDR3: CASSQDSGWDEQFF

J: TRBJ1-2
size: .
V: TRBV5-4
CDR3: CASSLPNDNYGYTF

J: TRBJ1-2
size: .
V: TRBV7-9
CDR3: CASSLVGAVDTF

J: TRBJ2-3
size: .
V: TRBV5-6
CDR3: CASSKTDETSTDTQYF

J: TRBJ2-1
size: .
V: TRBV30
CDR3: CAWSVRLSRNEQFF

J: TRBJ2-7
size: few
V: TRBV6-6
CDR3: CATWTTSGYPPYEQYF

J: .
size: .
V: TRBV19
CDR3: CASSSGQGASYEQYF

J: TRBJ1-1
size: .
V: TRBV2
CDR3: CARAVTGNTEAFF

J: TRBJ1-1
size: medium-sized
V: TRBV27
CDR3: CASSLTVNTEAFF

J: TRBJ2-2
size: once
V: TRBV4-2
CDR3: CASSQDPLAGGPGELFF

J: TRBJ1-4
size: few
V: TRBV10-3
CDR3: CAISETGSSEKLFF

J: TRBJ1-2
size: .
V: TRBV21-1
CDR3: CASSQTGGGYTF

J: TRBJ2-4
size: .
V: TRBV6-1
CDR3: CASSDLAGGPFYF

J: TRBJ2-2
size: .
V: TRBV7-2
CDR3: CASRKTGPPSTGELFF

J: TRBJ1-6
size: medium-sized
V: TRBV5-1
CDR3: CASSPAGVPLHF

J: TRBJ2-3
size: .
V: TRBV6-5
CDR3: CASSYDRAVDTQYF

J: TRBJ1-1
size: .
V: TRBV19
CDR3: CASSMTVNTEAFF

J: TRBJ1-1
size: few
V: TRBV5-1
CDR3: CASSRGEGLNTEAFF

J: TRBJ2-5
size: .
V: TRBV5-1
CDR3: CASSIGDIPSETQYF

J: TRBJ2-7
size: few
V: TRBV10-2
CDR3: CASSDNEQYF

J: TRBJ1-1
size: .
V: TRBV19
CDR3: CASKWADEAFF

J: TRBJ1-3
size: .
V: TRBV10-3
CDR3: CAISERESGNTIYF

J: TRBJ2-3
size: medium-sized
V: TRBV10-3
CDR3: CAISRDRADTQYF

J: TRBJ1-1
size: .
V: TRBV7-3
CDR3: CASSLIGGAEAFF

J: TRBJ2-6
size: .
V: TRBV29-1
CDR3: CSVRESGANVLTF

J: TRBJ2-7
size: .
V: TRBV6-6
CDR3: CASSRLAAYEQYF

J: TRBJ2-7
size: .
V: TRBV28
CDR3: CASSPEGQGVSEQYF

J: TRBJ1-1
size: .
V: TRBV5-4
CDR3: CASSFRGGGGDTEAFF

J: TRBJ2-1
size: medium-sized
V: TRBV27
CDR3: CASSSLAGGLRYNEQFF

J: TRBJ2-1
size: .
V: TRBV7-9
CDR3: CASRKGPREQFF

J: TRBJ2-1
size: .
V: TRBV7-2
CDR3: CASSVPGLLLDEQFF

J: TRBJ2-7
size: .
V: TRBV18
CDR3: CASSRGTGSHEQYF

J: TRBJ2-7
size: .
V: TRBV6-5
CDR3: CASSPGQGGPYEQYF

J: TRBJ2-1
size: few
V: TRBV6-5
CDR3: CASTSWAFYNEQFF

J: TRBJ2-3
size: .
V: TRBV15
CDR3: CATSRHPPLALADTQYF

J: TRBJ1-5
size: .
V: TRBV7-6
CDR3: CASSLHGGGNQPQHF

J: TRBJ2-3
size: .
V: TRBV9
CDR3: CASSPGGGITDTQYF

J: TRBJ2-3
size: few
V: TRBV4-1
CDR3: CASSQEYSGGRRDTQYF

J: TRBJ2-3
size: .
V: TRBV27
CDR3: CASSSLAGSADTQYF

J: TRBJ2-7
size: large
V: TRBV11-1
CDR3: CASSPSGESYEQYF

J: TRBJ1-2
size: once
V: TRBV5-1
CDR3: CASSLATANYGYTF

J: TRBJ2-1
size: once
V: TRBV2
CDR3: CASSEASGSYNEQFF

J: TRBJ2-3
size: .
V: TRBV9
CDR3: CASSPRGSGGDDTQYF

J: TRBJ1-3
size: .
V: TRBV15
CDR3: CATSRTTGVGNTIYF

J: TRBJ2-3
size: .
V: TRBV4-2
CDR3: CASSPTGTRRGKGTDTQYF

J: TRBJ1-2
size: .
V: TRBV7-9
CDR3: CASSLVTGGDGYTF

J: TRBJ2-1
size: .
V: TRBV5-6
CDR3: CASSWRLAGGRDNEQFF

J: TRBJ2-7
size: few
V: TRBV4-1
CDR3: CASSQVAGGFSRRGEQYF

J: TRBJ2-7
size: .
V: TRBV11-2
CDR3: CASSLGTGTYEQYF

J: TRBJ2-7
size: .
V: TRBV6-5
CDR3: CASSYGQGHEQYF

J: TRBJ2-1
size: .
V: TRBV12-1
CDR3: CASSFELAGEEQFF